Here is one T cell receptor (beta chain) with its context. This CDR3 has 13 amino acids. Germline-derived CDR1 and CDR2 are SGHRS and YFSETQ. Trimming removed 5 bases at V and 6 bases at J, with 14 bases between. Original data processing: For nucleated cells, counts were estimated from reference gene primer amplification. Sequencing was performed with immunoSEQ multiplex PCR; in TCRdb, only in-frame clones are kept and a portion is missing. D and trimming come from the DNA, and the V and J calls and clone size come from that table. The sample has some 380,000 clones, roughly four fifths seen once; the top ten hold around 1%. The data derive from a study of blood T cell repertoires in COVID-19. Study details: Whether acute or convalescent, the COVID-19 samples came from the United States, Italy and Spain. T cells, B-cell-depleted T cells, or PBMCs supplied cDNA or gDNA.

V and J are TRBV5-1 and TRBJ1-1, with TRBD1 as a possible D gene (5 bases). Sequenced: peripheral blood. The receptor's source is a human donor with acute or convalescent COVID-19. The donor label of this sample is uncertain. CDR3 protein: CASRFDQGSEAFF. The CDR3 nucleotides are TGCGCCAGCAGGTTCGACCAGGGATCTGAAGCTTTCTTT.